Reported below is one T cell receptor beta chain. In this sample, this clonotype turned up a few times. Its antigen is not yet known. Base qualities are missing; no much larger clone stands one base away. Ficoll-Paque density gradient centrifugation was the method used to isolate PBMCs. V drops 2 bases and J drops 6 bases, leaving 14 bases in between. CDR1 MNHNY and CDR2 SVGAGI were looked up in the germline V gene (reference sequence). Spanning cysteine to phenylalanine, the CDR3 consists of 14 amino acids. Only the CDR3 portion is preserved as DNA: 42 bases, with reading frame beginning at the first base. TCRdb records Illumina NovaSeq 6000 as the sequencer. TCRalpha and TCRbeta cDNA libraries were built by 5'RACE with constant-segment primers, adding sample barcodes and unique molecular identifiers. Trizol reagent was used to extract RNA from every sample. Amplification of the libraries took two PCR steps, and the second step added a second sample barcode plus Illumina TruSeq adapters. Libraries were sequenced on an Illumina NovaSeq with 2 x 150 bp paired-end reads. Under the source paper's analysis protocol: The reads were demultiplexed and collapsed into UMI-guided consensus sequences using migec v1.2.7. Using mixcr v2.1.11, UMI consensuses were aligned to TRA and TRB V and J templates and then assembled into clonotypes. Expanded or contracted clonotypes were those called significant by both edgeR and NoisET, with noise models trained on biological replicates. edgeR calls used a false discovery rate-adjusted p below 0.01 and a log2 fold-change threshold of 1. As an exploratory analysis of dynamics, max-normalized trajectories of the 1000 most abundant clonotypes were examined by PCA with hierarchical clustering. Each responding clone was given a CD4 or CD8 phenotype based on the CD4+ and CD8+ repertoires, which had been sequenced separately. TCRdb reworked the public reads: Q25 trimming with fastp, MiXCR clone assembly, productive beta chains retained. Every distinct CDR3 protein forms one entry, paired with its most common genes and DNA. The V and J calls shown here were made by TCRdb, not taken from the authors' results. The sample includes 400,000 or so distinct CDR3 sequences, with over 15% observed a single time. 8.4% of the sample is in the top ten clones.

These data belong to a study of T-cell memory formation after mild COVID-19 (dated by TCRdb to the early 2020s). Describing the broader study: TCR sequence clusters from the two donors were largely donor specific. Longitudinal TCRalpha and TCRbeta repertoire sequencing tracked T-cell clones expanding and contracting after mild COVID-19 in a couple of donors. Two young, previously healthy adult volunteers, one female and one male, were included in the cohort.

Overall results and qualifications from the work: Some responding clones were detected in pre-infection memory, suggesting pre-existing cross-reactive memory T cells joined the SARS-CoV-2 response. The second-wave clones that peaked on day 37 were not confirmed to be SARS-CoV-2 specific. Only two mild cases were covered by the study, and larger cohorts that include severe cases with pre-infection samples were considered necessary. Clones that contracted from day 15 to 85 showed balanced CD4/CD8 phenotypes, whereas a second wave of clones that expanded from day 15 to 37 leaned towards CD4+. Contracting CD4+ clones were found mainly in CM and EM memory subsets, while CD8+ clones were enriched in EMRA.

The sequenced material came from PBMCs or a T cell subset sorted from them (not recorded which). Recombination linked TRBV6-6 to TRBJ2-7; a tentative D match to TRBD1 spans 5 bases. The TCR comes from an adult woman who had mild COVID-19 (a few samples of this study predate the infection). The sample titles of this study are shuffled in the database, so cell type and time point are left out; the donor was told from shared clones. The nucleotide sequence reads as follows: TGTGCCAGCAGTTACGACACAGGACGGCGCGAGCAGTACTTC. It translates to CASSYDTGRREQYF.